The T cell receptor (beta chain) under discussion was sequenced for a study of blood T cells in healthy people across ages. Study-level information: About one barcoded beta molecule per two T cells was the capture yield of template switching.

Alongside a J-beta primer mix, a sample-barcoded 5' primer served in a second PCR lasting roughly 7 to 12 cycles. A template-switch adaptor that had 12 random nucleotides put a tag on each cDNA molecule. MiXCR, run by TCRdb on the 5' RACE reads, gives a single entry per CDR3 protein. This sample carries about 1.7 million distinct CDR3 sequences, approximately 30% of them seen once, and the ten largest clones take 7.7%. As to this clonotype: Its specificity is not known.

Study-level results: It was the long-lived donors that had more naive CD4+ cells and higher diversity than aged donors. It was found that TCR beta diversity correlated strongly with the percentage of naive T cells.

This CDR3 spans 18 amino acids. Trimming removed 6 bases from V and 8 bases from J, with 29 bases in between. The germline gives CDR1 SGHDN, CDR2 FVKESK. The receptor was isolated from a woman younger than 45 in good health. This chain links TRBV14 with TRBJ2-1; perhaps TRBD2 as D (6 bases). The specimen sequenced was blood. The CDR3 region has the DNA TGTGCCAGCAGTCCCGGGGGAGACGGACTCCCCGGGTGGCATGAGCAGTTCTTC. Its translation is CASSPGGDGLPGWHEQFF.